This paragraph reports one T cell receptor (beta chain). The antigen is unknown. In germline, CDR1 is MNHEY, CDR2 SVGAGI. The CDR3 is 14 residues long. V was clipped by 4 bases and J by 8 bases; unmatched bases: 7. Sample treatment: some 20 received Ad26.COV2.S at low or high dose, single or two shots; about 5 received placebo; per-sample allocation not given. Samples were taken on day 63 after the first vaccine or placebo injection. The administered vaccine (an Ad26 vector) expressed Wuhan-strain SARS-CoV-2 spike. The assay was immunoSEQ multiplex PCR, and TCRdb's table has in-frame clones only and misses some. The sample holds about 350,000 clones; around 88% are singletons and the top ten take roughly 4.8%. The data were taken from a study of Ad26.COV2.S vaccination and SARS-CoV-2 variants. Study details: Among those in the COV1001 Ad26.COV2.S trial arm was the donor. The authors gave Ad26.COV2.S intramuscularly, either once or twice 56 days apart.

Study-wide results and caveats: Relative to placebo recipients, vaccine recipients exhibited elevated spike-specific TCR breadth.

This receptor was taken from a person between 18 and 65 years old who received the Ad26.COV2.S COVID-19 vaccine or a placebo. The starting material was peripheral blood, obtained in a trial of Ad26.COV2.S vaccine versus placebo. The chain employs TRBV6-5 and TRBJ1-4; TRBD1 aligns across 7 bases. CDR3: CASSSGGWEEKLFF. The CDR3 coding sequence is TGTGCCAGCAGTTCAGGGGGGTGGGAGGAAAAACTGTTTTTT.